This TCR beta chain was identified during a study of T cells in Graves' hyperthyroidism and ophthalmopathy. Notes on the study in general: Ophthalmopathy was separated from stable hyperthyroidism by a 13 V-J model. Appearing also in blood were most of the thyroid clonotypes expanded above 0.001.

This clonotype was counted only a few times. Its specificity is unknown. Ophthalmopathy patients showed a Clinical Activity Score of at least 3, NOSPECS grade of at least 4 and duration under 3 months. Trimming removed 0 bases from V and 2 bases from J; junction bases left unmatched: 4. The V gene's germline CDR1 is DFQATT and CDR2 SNEGSKA (reference sequence). The CDR3 runs to 15 residues. Amplified TCR beta CDR3 regions came from RNA transcripts. RT-PCR in the first round (using the HTBI primer set) targeted the TCR CDR3. TCRdb independently ran MiXCR on the multiplex PCR reads; one entry per CDR3 protein. This repertoire shows about 480,000 distinct CDR3 sequences, 20% to 25% found once; its top ten account for around 47%.

The chain joins TRBV20-1 to TRBJ2-1; 7 nucleotides align to TRBD1. Sequencing was done on a sample of blood. The sequence came from an older woman with Graves' ophthalmopathy. CDR3 residues: CSARDPGQPYNEQFF. The CDR3 nucleotides are TGCAGTGCTAGAGACCCGGGACAGCCCTACAATGAGCAGTTCTTC.